Below are 8 T cell receptor beta chains sequenced from a single sample in a study of control samples from healthy donors and cancer patients. Using immunoSEQ multiplex PCR, the repertoire was profiled, and TCRdb retains in-frame clones only, with some absent. The sample yields about 160,000 clones, approximately 93% seen once. Sequenced material: blood. All receptors derive from a woman aged 40-49 years in good health.

The chain links TRBV27 to TRBJ2-5; 8 nucleotides line up with TRBD1. The trim removed 2 bases at V and 6 bases at J, leaving 5 bases unmatched. Germline-derived CDR1 and CDR2 are MNHEY and SMNVEV (reference sequence). CDR3 length: 14 residues. CDR3 sequence: CASSLTWDRKTQYF. Written as DNA, the CDR3 is TGTGCCAGCAGTTTAACGTGGGACAGGAAGACCCAGTACTTC.

This clone was detected only a few times. The chain is built from TRBV5-4 and TRBJ1-2; D may be TRBD1 (5 bases). The V and J ends lost 4 bases and 2 bases respectively, with 12 bases between them. The CDR3 extends over 14 amino acids. From germline, CDR1 is SGHNT and CDR2 YYREEE (reference sequence). As DNA, the CDR3 is TGTGCCAGCAGCCTCGCTGGGGGGAACTATGGCTACACCTTC. This gives the protein CASSLAGGNYGYTF.

The rearrangement joins TRBV11-2 to TRBJ1-1; D ambiguous. This CDR3 is 13 amino acids long. The germline CDR1 and CDR2 sequences are SGHAT and FQNNGV. The V end lost 6 bases, the J end lost 1 base, and 9 bases lay between the germline ends. The CDR3 DNA follows: TGTGCCAGCAGGCAAATTGGGAACACTGAAGCTTTCTTT. Translating it yields CASRQIGNTEAFF.

The chain links TRBV5-4 to TRBJ2-6, with TRBD2 identical over 8 bases. V trimming: 3 bases; J trimming: 0 bases; junction bases outside the gene matches: 8. There are 18 residues in the CDR3. Germline-derived CDR1 and CDR2 are SGHNT and YYREEE (reference sequence). Written as DNA, the CDR3 is TGTGCCAGCAGCTCATTCCCGGGGGGGCTCTCTGGGGCCAACGTCCTGACTTTC. Translating gives CASSSFPGGLSGANVLTF.

The chain joins TRBV7-2 to TRBJ2-7; TRBD2 matches 9 bases. V lost 4 bases and J lost 4; bases outside the gene matches: 2. This CDR3 contains 13 residues. Germline V gene lookup returns CDR1 SGHTA and CDR2 FQGNSA. DNA for the CDR3: TGTGCCAGCAGCTCTAGCGGGACTTACGAGCAGTACTTC. This sequence encodes CASSSSGTYEQYF.

V and J are TRBV2 and TRBJ1-5, with D perhaps matching TRBD1 (6 bases). CDR1 and CDR2 (germline): SNHLY, FYNNEI. Trimming took off 4 bases at V and 7 bases at J, with 14 bases between the two ends. This CDR3 region has 14 residues. CDR3 nucleotide sequence: TGTGCCAGCAGTGCGCAGGGGCGTCTCCAGCCCCAGCATTTT. This encodes CASSAQGRLQPQHF.

The gene calls are TRBV4-2 and TRBJ1-3; tentatively, D is TRBD1 (5 bases). The V gene lost 4 bases and the J gene lost 0 bases, with 10 bases spanning the gap. CDR1 LGHNA and CDR2 YNFKEQ come from the germline V gene. The CDR3 length is 15 residues. CDR3 amino acids: CASSLRVASGNTIYF. The CDR3 DNA is TGTGCCAGCAGCCTCAGGGTGGCCTCTGGAAACACCATATATTTT.

Worth noting for this clone: Distinct nucleotide sequences in the sample also encode this CDR3. This chain links TRBV9 with TRBJ1-3, with D unresolved. This CDR3 spans 14 amino acids. Per germline, CDR1 SGDLS and CDR2 YYNGEE. V was clipped by 0 bases and J by 4 bases, with 8 bases between them. CDR3 sequence: CASSVETGGNTIYF. CDR3 DNA: TGTGCCAGCAGCGTAGAGACGGGGGGAAACACCATATATTTT.